The 9 T cell receptor beta chains below all came from one sample that was sequenced in a study of CD8 T cells in Susac syndrome. With random hexamers, 0.5 to 1 ug RNA was reverse transcribed. TCRdb reprocessed the immunoSEQ multiplex PCR reads via MiXCR and lists one record per CDR3 protein. The sample has around 300,000 distinct CDR3 sequences; just over 90% are singletons. The sequenced sample consisted of CD4+ T cells from PBMCs. Receptors were obtained from a human donor with multiple sclerosis.

This clonotype was recorded only once. V is TRBV9 and J is TRBJ2-5; D perhaps matches TRBD2 (6 bases). In germline, CDR1 is SGDLS, CDR2 YYNGEE. The CDR3 spans 15 residues. Trimming took off 4 bases at V and 0 bases at J, with 13 bases between the two ends. CDR3 coding DNA: TGTGCCAGCAGCCCCAGGGACTCCCACCAAGAGACCCAGTACTTC. Translating it yields CASSPRDSHQETQYF.

This chain links TRBV5-1 with TRBJ2-5, with D unresolved. From germline, CDR1 is SGHRS and CDR2 YFSETQ. Trimming left V 4 bases short and J 0 bases short, with 10 bases between. The CDR3 is 14 residues long. CDR3 amino acids: CASSVNTYQETQYF. The DNA for the CDR3 is TGCGCCAGCAGCGTAAACACGTACCAAGAGACCCAGTACTTC.

This clonotype was counted a single time. The chain recombines TRBV7-9 with TRBJ1-1; 10 bases are a match to TRBD1. The CDR3 has 17 residues. After removal of 5 bases from V and 0 bases from J, the junction contained 9 bases not matched to a gene. Germline CDR1 is SEHNR and CDR2 is FQNEAQ (reference sequence). The CDR3 DNA follows: TGTGCCAGCAGCCTAGGACAGGGGGATTACATGAACACTGAAGCTTTCTTT. This translates into CASSLGQGDYMNTEAFF.

The V and J genes are TRBV5-1 and TRBJ2-3, with D possibly being TRBD2 (5 bases). CDR1 and CDR2 from the germline V gene are SGHRS and YFSETQ. The CDR3 is 17 residues long. V lost 4 bases and J 2 bases, leaving 20 bases between the germline ends. CDR3 in DNA: TGCGCCAGCAGCCTCGGGTGGTCCAGCGGAACCACAGATACGCAGTATTTT. This sequence encodes CASSLGWSSGTTDTQYF.

The CDR3 is CSASGPMGQGRDNEQFF. DNA for the CDR3: TGCAGTGCTAGCGGTCCGATGGGACAGGGAAGGGACAATGAGCAGTTCTTC. The chain combines TRBV20-1 with TRBJ2-1; 9 bases align to TRBD1. Germline lookup yields CDR1 DFQATT and CDR2 SNEGSKA (reference sequence). The CDR3 loop spans 17 amino acids. Trimming removed 3 bases from V and 5 bases from J; junction bases left unmatched: 14.

This clonotype was seen only a few times. V usage is TRBV3-1 and J usage is TRBJ2-6; no firm D call. This CDR3 contains 15 residues. In germline, CDR1 is LGHDT, CDR2 YNNKEL (reference sequence). Between the trimmed V and J ends, which lost 0 bases and 2 bases, there was a span of 5 bases. The CDR3 sequence: CASSQDYTGANVLTF. CDR3 DNA sequence: TGTGCCAGCAGCCAAGATTACACTGGGGCCAACGTCCTGACTTTC.

A single count supports this clonotype. The V gene is TRBV30, the J gene TRBJ2-2, with D possibly TRBD2 on 6 matching bases. CDR1 GTSNPN and CDR2 SVGIG come from the germline V gene (reference sequence). V lost 7 bases and J lost 1, with 16 bases in between. The length of the CDR3 is 15 residues. The CDR3 DNA reads as TGTGCCTCGAAACGGGGTAGCGGGAACACCGGGGAGCTGTTTTTT. Its translation is CASKRGSGNTGELFF.

V gene TRBV11-1 combines with J gene TRBJ1-4; no clear D. The germline V and J ends were trimmed by 5 bases and 7 bases, with 14 bases remaining between them. The CDR3 totals 14 residues. Germline V gene data show CDR1 as SGHAT and CDR2 as FQDESV (reference sequence). CDR3 residues: CASSPRTNVEKLFF. DNA for the CDR3: TGTGCCAGCAGCCCTCGGACGAACGTTGAAAAACTGTTTTTT.

This chain joins TRBV19 and TRBJ2-7; perhaps D is TRBD1 or TRBD2 (5 bases each). CDR1 LNHDA and CDR2 SQIVND come from the germline V gene (reference sequence). The CDR3 is made up of 14 amino acids. V lost 9 bases to trimming and J lost 3 bases, with 18 bases between them. The CDR3 region is CASSEPQGRYEQYF. The CDR3 region has the DNA TGTGCCAGCAGTGAACCCCAGGGACGCTACGAGCAGTACTTC.